This TCR beta chain emerged from a study of CD8+CD57+ T cells in acquired aplastic anemia. Study information: DNA per sorted CD4+ or CD8+ sample ranged about 0.2 to 30 ug, averaging 3.2 ug.

This clonotype was picked up a small number of times. What it binds is not known. Study-wide points: Patients did not significantly differ from controls in CD8+ Simpson's diversity. Patients and controls were found to share 25 to 35 CD8+ CDR3 sequences.

Genomic DNA acted as the template from which TCR beta VDJ combination and CDR3 sequence profiling were carried out. TCRdb recomputed calls from the reads with MiXCR, one row per CDR3 protein. The data show some 290,000 distinct CDR3 sequences, around 60% seen once. This CDR3 contains 15 residues. Germline V CDR1 and CDR2: MGHDK, SYGVNS. V lost 1 base to trimming and J lost 3 bases; unmatched junction nucleotides: 3. The source is a human donor with severe aplastic anemia or a healthy control (not recorded which). The source material was sorted CD4+, CD8+, or CD8+CD57+ T cells (not recorded which) from PBMCs. V usage is TRBV25-1 and J usage is TRBJ2-5, with 9 bases lining up with TRBD1. The CDR3 DNA is TGTGCCAGCAGTGAATGGGGACAGGGTAAAGAGACCCAGTACTTC. As protein: CASSEWGQGKETQYF.